The source of this TCR beta chain is a study of a mutant IDH1 vaccine in newly diagnosed glioma. Study-wide background: The treated group averaged approximately 42 years old and was around 62% male, roughly 40% female.

Indicated time point: week 23, last vaccination. One vaccine dose held 300 ug of mutant IDH1 20-mer peptide and came with topical imiquimod. The germline V gene encodes CDR1 LNHDA and CDR2 SQIVND (reference sequence). This CDR3 region has 14 residues. The V end lost 5 bases, the J end lost 3 bases, and 10 bases lay between the germline ends. TCRdb's copy holds only in-frame clones and misses some; the assay was immunoSEQ multiplex PCR. The table has roughly 30,000 clones, 88% seen once. Remarks on this clone: Antigen: not known.

The receptor was isolated from a man in his forties or fifties with glioma. The source material was PBMCs, sampled from a glioma patient whose treatment included an IDH1 peptide vaccine. The chain joins TRBV19 to TRBJ2-2, with no clear D. DNA of the CDR3: TGTGCCAGTAGTGTTGACCCCCACACCGGGGAGCTGTTTTTT. It specifies CASSVDPHTGELFF.